The sequence of this T cell receptor beta chain was determined in a study of blood T cell repertoires in COVID-19. Study overall: Collection of acute and convalescent COVID-19 samples took place in the United States, Italy and Spain.

Cohorts were determined from participant-reported clinical history. Two negative PCRs, clearance, or symptom resolution characterized the recovered Cohort 3 donors. The ends lost 8 bases at V and 7 bases at J; junction bases unmatched: 8. The germline V gene has CDR1 SNHLY and CDR2 FYNNEI. This CDR3 comprises 14 residues. Authors' methods: Nucleated cell counts were estimated from reference gene primer amplification. Sequenced by immunoSEQ multiplex PCR; TCRdb stores in-frame clones only, minus some. V and J calls and clone size are given by that table; D and trimming were obtained from the DNA. The table lists around 300,000 clones, roughly 90% of them singletons.

V and J are TRBV2 and TRBJ1-6; TRBD1 matches 7 bases. The sequencing input was PBMCs or T cells enriched from blood (not recorded which). The source of this sequence is a woman aged 35 to 49 who had recovered from COVID-19. CDR3 coding DNA: TGTGCCAGCGGGGGTCCGACAGGGAATTCACCCCTCCACTTT. Protein: CASGGPTGNSPLHF.